This TCR beta chain stems from a study of cytomegalovirus exposure and HLA in healthy donors. J lost 9 bases, V lost 6 bases, and 5 bases had no gene match. CDR1 and CDR2 (germline): MNHNS, SASEGT. The CDR3 contains 12 residues. The PCR used 60 Vbeta and 13 Jbeta primers. TCRdb keeps only in-frame clones here, not all; method: immunoSEQ multiplex PCR. The table lists 150,000 to 200,000 clones, about four fifths of them singletons, with about 4% in the top ten. V and J are TRBV6-1 and TRBJ2-1, with 7 bases lining up with TRBD2. The clonotype comes from a man aged 45-60 years in good health and CMV-seropositive. The sequenced sample consisted of PBMCs. The CDR3 sequence: CASSRTSTEQFF. The CDR3 DNA reads TGTGCCAGCAGCCGGACTAGTACTGAGCAGTTCTTC.